Listed below are T cell receptor beta chains from one sample, sequenced in a study of cytomegalovirus exposure and HLA in healthy donors. The repertoire was sequenced with immunoSEQ multiplex PCR; TCRdb's copy has only in-frame clones and lacks some. The table has a few hundred thousand clones, 90% seen once. Input material: PBMCs. The receptors shown here come from a woman aged 30 to 39 in good health and CMV-seronegative. Both conserved end residues are part of each CDR3. D genes are given only for firm matches.

V,J,length,D,CDR3
TRBV19,TRBJ1-3,15,TRBD1,CASSVDRGPGNTIYF
TRBV18,TRBJ2-2,16,TRBD2,CASSPRLAGVTGELFF
TRBV29-1,TRBJ2-7,12,-,CSVLTRAYEQYF
TRBV19,TRBJ2-1,14,-,CASSGISSYNEQFF
TRBV5-6,TRBJ2-7,13,-,CASSLFRAYEQYF
TRBV6-5,TRBJ2-5,15,-,CASSSSWRPGETQYF
TRBV7-6,TRBJ2-3,16,-,CASSRTPEFLTDTQYF
TRBV27,TRBJ2-3,15,-,CASSLVRERGDTQYF
TRBV27,TRBJ2-5,14,-,CASRTGIGIETQYF
TRBV5-1,TRBJ2-1,14,TRBD1,CASSLGPDREEQFF